This T cell receptor (beta chain) was identified in a study of cytomegalovirus exposure and HLA in healthy donors (dated by TCRdb to 2017 to 2019). For the study in its entirety: According to a later analysis, one platform produced both the approximately 110 validation repertoires and the 550 to 800 repertoires of the first cohort. The aim of the study was to test whether cataloging public T cell receptors could identify signatures of past pathogen exposure. Besides the first cohort of about 730 subjects, a separate validation cohort made up of around 120 different subjects was used. To predict cytomegalovirus infection status, the study combined high-throughput TCR immunosequencing, statistical association of individual TCRs with disease status, and machine learning.

With respect to this clone: What this receptor recognizes is not known. The record has no base qualities; no much larger clone is one base away.

Results and caveats for the whole study, not just this receptor: A later analysis had no HLA typing for the validation cohort, so co-occurrence there was scored across all 110 or so repertoires. The study gave a list of 150 to 200 TCR beta chains associated with cytomegalovirus. In both the original and validation cohorts, the classifier was reported to diagnose cytomegalovirus status with high specificity and sensitivity. Three of the identified cytomegalovirus-associated TCR beta chains were confirmed in vitro to be specific for cytomegalovirus antigens. Most TCR sequences were observed very rarely across donors, whereas some public TCRs were present in many individuals. In a later analysis, TCRs clustered in the first cohort were found to also tend to co-occur in the roughly 130 validation repertoires, with approximately 94% of cluster scores above 0. The authors suggested that the approach could potentially be generalized to other disease states and immunological phenotypes.

The library was prepared using the immunoSEQ multiplex PCR assay. The study's own analysis went as follows. To diagnose cytomegalovirus status from the catalog of TCR beta chain sequences, a statistical classification framework was built. Not all clones reach the TCRdb copy of this immuneACCESS table, which keeps in-frame sequences only. Checked studies attribute under half of the gap to unresolved V genes and leave the rest unexplained. Clone size and V and J calls were adopted from that table, with D and trimming inferred from the DNA. A total of 110,000 or so clones appear in this sample, 80% to 90% of them only once. The ten largest make up around 4.5% of the sample. V and J are truncated by 3 bases and 0 bases respectively, leaving an intervening sequence of 13 bases. The germline V gene provides CDR1 SGHDN and CDR2 FVKESK. The CDR3 starts with the cysteine, ends with the phenylalanine, and has 16 residues. This entry keeps only the CDR3 DNA: 48 bases, framed from base 1.

Separate from the roughly 700-subject first cohort, the validation cohort of over 90 subjects was the group to which the donors belonged. The chain couples TRBV14 to TRBJ2-3; tentative D gene TRBD1, with 6 bases matching. Sequencing input: PBMCs. This TCR came from a young man in good health and CMV-seropositive. The bases read TGTGCCAGCAGCCAGGGGACAAGGCGTAGCACAGATACGCAGTATTTT. It is translated as CASSQGTRRSTDTQYF.